Each of the 5 T cell receptor beta chains below was sequenced from the same sample in a study of shared clonotypes between healthy human individuals. TCRdb keeps only in-frame clones here, not all; method: immunoSEQ multiplex PCR. The sample shows some 2.3 million clones, approximately 95% of them seen only once. Input material: naive CD4+ T cells from PBMCs. Subset meaning: CD45RA+ positively selected. These receptors originate from a man between 18 and 29 years old in good health. Some clones in this sample may be carry-over from other donors' samples.

The chain carries TRBV29-1 and TRBJ2-3, with 11 positions matching TRBD1. Losses at the gene ends were 7 bases for V and 5 bases for J; bases not matched to a gene: 5. The CDR3 spans 13 residues. Germline assignment: CDR1 SQVTM and CDR2 ANQGSEA. CDR3 nucleotides: TGCAGCGCCCGAGGGACAGGGGGAGATACGCAGTATTTT. This gives the protein CSARGTGGDTQYF.

The chain uses TRBV28 and TRBJ2-1; tentative D call: TRBD2 (6 bases). The CDR3 has 16 residues. The germline CDR1 and CDR2 sequences are MDHEN and SYDVKM. Trimming stripped 4 bases from V and 2 bases from J, with 15 bases between. CDR3 DNA: TGTGCCAGCAGTTGGAGCGGGTACTCCCCCTACAATGAGCAGTTCTTC. Translation gives CASSWSGYSPYNEQFF.

The chain combines TRBV14 with TRBJ2-1, with D unresolved. Germline assignment: CDR1 SGHDN and CDR2 FVKESK. CDR3 length: 10 amino acids. The V and J ends lost 2 bases and 7 bases respectively, with 0 bases between them. In nucleotides, the CDR3 is TGTGCCAGCAGCCAAAATGAGCAGTTCTTC. Its translation is CASSQNEQFF.

This clone appeared once. The chain couples TRBV27 to TRBJ2-1; 8 nucleotides agree with TRBD2. V lost 7 bases and J lost 2; bases outside the gene matches: 13. In germline, CDR1 is MNHEY, CDR2 SMNVEV (reference sequence). This CDR3 region has 17 residues. The CDR3 loop is CASTTPPREAPYNEQFF. The CDR3 region has the DNA TGTGCCAGCACCACCCCCCCGCGGGAGGCCCCCTACAATGAGCAGTTCTTC.

The chain recombines TRBV19 with TRBJ1-4; D gene uncertain. V dropped 7 bases and J dropped 4 bases, with 10 bases sitting between them. Germline V gene sequence: CDR1 LNHDA, CDR2 SQIVND (reference sequence). The CDR3 spans 13 residues. The CDR3 sequence: CASIPANNEKLFF. As DNA, the CDR3 is TGTGCCAGTATACCAGCCAATAATGAAAAACTGTTTTTT.